Listed below are T cell receptor beta chains from one sample, sequenced in a study of molecular identifiers for immune sequencing clone quantification. TCRdb passed the PCR reads through MiXCR, listing each CDR3 protein once. The table includes approximately 100,000 distinct CDR3 sequences, 36% detected once. The sequencing input was naive CD8+ T cells from blood, with Jurkat cell RNA spiked in. The source is a human donor in good health. Some libraries in this study had Jurkat cell RNA spiked in. CDR3s include the opening cysteine and the closing phenylalanine or tryptophan. A D gene is named only where the DNA matches it firmly. A clone size is listed for some rows: how often the clone was seen (once, few, many), or a class if it is expanded.

few | TRBJ1-2 | TRBV7-8 | - | CASSFQNYGYTF | TGTGCCAGCAGCTTCCAGAACTATGGCTACACCTTC
- | TRBJ2-5 | TRBV4-3 | - | CASSQVGVRETQYF | TGCGCCAGCAGCCAAGTGGGGGTCAGAGAGACCCAGTACTTC
few | TRBJ2-7 | TRBV4-2 | TRBD1 | CASSAGQGRFLEQYF | TGTGCCAGCAGCGCTGGACAGGGCCGATTTCTCGAGCAGTACTTC
few | TRBJ1-2 | TRBV27 | - | CASSGVRDAVSYGYTF | TGTGCCAGCAGTGGGGTCCGGGACGCGGTTTCGTATGGCTACACCTTC
many | TRBJ2-7 | TRBV6-5 | - | CASSSGPYEQYF | TGTGCCAGCAGTTCAGGTCCCTACGAGCAGTACTTC
- | TRBJ1-1 | TRBV19 | TRBD1 | CASSIPGTGNTAFF | TGTGCCAGTAGTATCCCTGGGACAGGGAATACGGCTTTCTTT
- | TRBJ2-3 | TRBV11-1 | - | CASSLWGYATDTLYF | TGTGCCAGCAGCTTATGGGGGTACGCCACAGATACGCTGTATTTT
- | TRBJ1-4 | TRBV6-6 | - | CASSYSGGNEKLFF | TGTGCCAGCAGTTACTCGGGGGGGAACGAAAAACTGTTTTTT
- | TRBJ1-3 | TRBV20-1 | - | CSEYKWIDGNTIYF | TGCAGTGAGTACAAGTGGATAGACGGAAACACCATATATTTT
- | TRBJ2-3 | TRBV7-9 | - | CASSLVRTEYTDTQYF | TGTGCCAGCAGCTTGGTTCGGACTGAATACACAGATACGCAGTATTTT
- | TRBJ2-7 | TRBV10-3 | - | CAISEGTEQYF | TGTGCCATCAGTGAGGGAACCGAGCAGTACTTC
- | TRBJ2-3 | TRBV6-5 | - | CASSYTHGTDTQSF | TGTGCCAGCAGTTACACTCACGGCACAGATACGCAGTCTTTT
few | TRBJ2-2 | TRBV7-9 | - | CASSFPGGANTGELFF | TGTGCCAGCAGCTTTCCGGGCGGGGCGAACACCGGGGAGCTGTTTTTT
many | TRBJ2-4 | TRBV19 | - | CASSPTTTTQLNIQYF | TGTGCCAGTAGTCCCACGACTACCACTCAATTAAACATTCAGTACTTC
- | TRBJ1-5 | TRBV18 | - | CASSPMEDRPQHF | TGTGCCAGCTCACCGATGGAGGATCGGCCCCAGCATTTT
many | TRBJ2-3 | TRBV5-6 | - | CASSHGLITDTQYF | TGTGCCAGCAGCCACGGACTAATCACAGATACGCAGTATTTT
- | TRBJ2-5 | TRBV3-1 | TRBD2 | CASSQGPAGAETQYF | TGTGCCAGCAGCCAAGGGCCAGCGGGAGCAGAGACCCAGTACTTC
- | TRBJ2-2 | TRBV7-6 | TRBD1 | CASSLTRTGNTGEQFF | TGTGCCAGCAGCTTAACCCGGACAGGGAACACCGGGGAGCAGTTTTTT
- | TRBJ2-2 | TRBV20-1 | - | CSAEGGTGDLFF | TGCAGTGCTGAAGGGGGAACCGGGGATCTGTTTTTT
many | TRBJ2-1 | TRBV29-1 | - | CSVEYSGNNEQFF | TGCAGCGTTGAATATTCCGGGAACAATGAGCAGTTCTTC
many | TRBJ2-3 | TRBV4-3 | - | CASRQALSTDTQYF | TGCGCCAGCAGACAAGCCCTTAGCACAGATACGCAGTATTTT
- | TRBJ1-2 | TRBV5-4 | TRBD1 | CASSLALQGARDGYTF | TGTGCCAGCAGCTTGGCCCTTCAGGGGGCGCGGGACGGCTACACCTTC
few | TRBJ2-1 | TRBV2 | - | CASSDPRGLQHEQFF | TGTGCCAGCAGTGACCCTAGGGGGTTGCAACATGAGCAGTTCTTC
- | TRBJ1-1 | TRBV5-4 | TRBD1 | CASGLLGGITEAFF | TGTGCCAGCGGCCTACTAGGGGGCATCACTGAAGCTTTCTTT
- | TRBJ2-7 | TRBV6-2/TRBV6-3 | - | CASRPPTDRSYEQYF | TGTGCCAGCAGGCCCCCAACGGACCGCTCCTACGAGCAGTACTTC
- | TRBJ1-6 | TRBV4-3 | - | CASSLGPRGNSPLHF | TGCGCCAGCAGCCTGGGGCCCCGGGGGAATTCACCCCTCCACTTT
- | TRBJ2-3 | TRBV27 | TRBD2 | CASSLSGLALFHHSTDTQYF | TGTGCCAGCAGTTTAAGCGGACTAGCGCTATTCCACCACTCCACAGATACGCAGTATTTT
many | TRBJ1-1 | TRBV7-9 | - | CASSLGIGIRTEAFF | TGTGCCAGCAGCTTAGGGATTGGTATAAGGACTGAAGCTTTCTTT
- | TRBJ2-7 | TRBV19 | TRBD1 | CASSNWGQGVNEQYF | TGTGCCAGTAGTAACTGGGGACAGGGGGTCAACGAGCAGTACTTC
few | TRBJ1-3 | TRBV5-6 | - | CASSLVSPAPGNTIYF | TGTGCCAGCAGCTTGGTTAGCCCGGCGCCAGGAAACACCATATATTTT